This TCR beta chain was sequenced for a study of shared clonotypes between healthy human individuals. Assay runs were performed at deep level. Here immunoSEQ multiplex PCR was the method, and the copy in TCRdb shows in-frame clones only, minus some. The table has approximately 2.5 million clones, 85% to 95% seen once. This clonotype was sampled from a man between 18 and 29 years old in good health. The specimen sequenced was naive CD4+ T cells sorted from blood. Stated subset: CD45RA+ positively selected.

This chain's CDR3 is CASSLDRGRANQPQHF. In nucleotides, the CDR3 is TGTGCCAGCAGTTTAGACAGGGGGCGCGCCAATCAGCCCCAGCATTTT. This chain joins TRBV27 and TRBJ1-5; 10 bases are shared with TRBD1. Germline CDR1 MNHEY, CDR2 SMNVEV (reference sequence). After removal of 2 bases from V and 3 bases from J, the junction contained 4 bases not matched to a gene. The CDR3 is 16 residues long.